The present entry profiles one T cell receptor beta chain with its context. Its antigen is as yet unknown. Germline CDR1 reads SGHRS; CDR2 reads YFSETQ. This CDR3 contains 15 residues. V was pared by 0 bases and J by 4 bases, with 13 bases between. Described treatment: approximately 11-day PBMC culture with coronavirus spike peptide pools or control peptides (ViraFEST assay). Ahead of the COVID-19 pandemic (2011-2018), the CD4+ T cells of the unexposed donor were collected. This sample was taken from a study of vaccination and CD4 T cells after COVID-19. Study details: Post-COVID samples were collected a median roughly 3 months following diagnosis, spanning 35 to 161. Overlapping spike pools from SARS-CoV-2 and HCoV-NL63, HCoV-OC43 and HCoV-229E served as culture stimuli. Study conclusions and caveats: Apart from involving relatively few convalescent patients, the work omitted early post-infection timepoints.

Oncomine TCR Beta short-read sequencing was applied to DNA from cultured CD4+ T cells. Genomic DNA was extracted from cultured CD4+ T cells. TCRdb independently ran MiXCR on the PCR reads; one entry per CDR3 protein. The repertoire holds under 7,500 distinct CDR3 sequences, with roughly 33% as singletons. This chain uses TRBV5-1 with TRBJ1-2; D not resolved. Input material: CD4+ T cells from blood, cultured in vitro. This TCR derives from a human donor in good health. The CDR3 sequence is CASSLGPGPGYGYTF. The CDR3 DNA follows: TGCGCCAGCAGCTTGGGCCCTGGGCCCGGCTATGGCTACACCTTC.